This TCR beta chain was profiled in a study of CD8 T cells in ankylosing spondylitis. Quantitative 5'-RACE with molecular barcodes generated TCR beta libraries. TCRdb redid the calling of the 5' RACE reads with MiXCR, one entry per CDR3 protein. The sample includes some 87,000 distinct CDR3 sequences, 27% of them seen just once. This clonotype was seen ten or more times. Its antigen is not identified. The study, taken as a whole, reports: A TCR beta motif of eight highly homologous variants appeared characteristic of ankylosing spondylitis blood. Disease-linked clones were reportedly significantly enriched in matched ankylosing spondylitis synovial fluid.

The CDR3 consists of 15 residues. Losses at the gene ends were 4 bases for V and 1 base for J; bases not matched to a gene: 4. CDR1 is SGHRS, CDR2 YFSETQ, per germline. This chain joins TRBV5-1 and TRBJ2-1; 8 bases are shared with TRBD1. Sequencing used blood, either unsorted or a sorted T cell fraction (not recorded which). The receptor was isolated from a male donor with ankylosing spondylitis or in good health (not recorded which). The DNA of the CDR3 is TGCGCCAGCAGCGATAGGACAGGGTCCTACAATGAGCAGTTCTTC. Its translation is CASSDRTGSYNEQFF.